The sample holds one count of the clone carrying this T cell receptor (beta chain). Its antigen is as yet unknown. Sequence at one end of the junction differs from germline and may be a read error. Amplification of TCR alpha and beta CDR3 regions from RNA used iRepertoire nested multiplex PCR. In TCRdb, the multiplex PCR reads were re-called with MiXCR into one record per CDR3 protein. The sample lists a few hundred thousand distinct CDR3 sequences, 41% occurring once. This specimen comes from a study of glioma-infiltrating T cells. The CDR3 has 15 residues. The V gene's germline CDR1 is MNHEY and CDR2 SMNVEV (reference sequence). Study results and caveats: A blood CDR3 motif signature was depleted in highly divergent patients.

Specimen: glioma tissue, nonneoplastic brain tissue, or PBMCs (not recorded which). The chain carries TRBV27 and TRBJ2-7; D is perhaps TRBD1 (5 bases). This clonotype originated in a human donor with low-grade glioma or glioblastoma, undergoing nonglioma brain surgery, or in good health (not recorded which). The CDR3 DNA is TGTGCCATCAGTGCTCCGGGTGGGGCACGCTACGAGCAGTACTTC. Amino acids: CAISAPGGARYEQYF.